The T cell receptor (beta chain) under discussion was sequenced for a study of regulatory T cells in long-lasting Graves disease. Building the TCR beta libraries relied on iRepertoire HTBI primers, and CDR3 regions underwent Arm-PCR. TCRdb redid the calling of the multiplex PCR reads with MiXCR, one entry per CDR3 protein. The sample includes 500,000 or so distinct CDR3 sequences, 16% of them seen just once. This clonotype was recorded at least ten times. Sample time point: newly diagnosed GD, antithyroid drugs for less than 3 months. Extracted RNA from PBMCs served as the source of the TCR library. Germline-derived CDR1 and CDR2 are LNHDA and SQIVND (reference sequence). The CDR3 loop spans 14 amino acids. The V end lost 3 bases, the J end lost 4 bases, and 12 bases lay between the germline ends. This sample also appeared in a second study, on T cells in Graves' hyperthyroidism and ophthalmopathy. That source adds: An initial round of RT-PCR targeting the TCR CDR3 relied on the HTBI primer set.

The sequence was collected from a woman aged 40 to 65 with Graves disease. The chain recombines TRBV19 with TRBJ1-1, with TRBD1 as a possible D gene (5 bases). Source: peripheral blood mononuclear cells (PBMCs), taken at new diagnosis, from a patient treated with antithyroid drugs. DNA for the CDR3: TGTGCCAGTAGTATCCAGGGTTCGGGCACTGAAGCTTTCTTT. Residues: CASSIQGSGTEAFF.